One sample yielded the 25 T cell receptor beta chains listed below, sequenced in a study of metastatic and nonmetastatic thyroid tumors. Every patient was untreated before thyroid surgery. Via MiXCR, TCRdb re-called the PCR reads. The sample records 15,000 to 20,000 clones, approximately 27% being singletons. The sequenced sample consisted of tumor tissue. The origin of the receptors is a female donor with papillary thyroid cancer or a benign thyroid nodule (not recorded which). Some clones in this sample may be carry-over from other donors' samples.

In its sample, this clone was seen many times. The genes are TRBV5-4 and TRBJ2-3; D remains unclear. The V gene's germline CDR1 is SGHNT and CDR2 YYREEE (reference sequence). Trimming cost V 0 bases and J 2 bases, with 7 bases left between them. The CDR3 length is 14 residues. The CDR3 DNA is TGTGCCAGCAGCTTGGGTTCCCTCACAGATACGCAGTATTTT. Translated, it gives CASSLGSLTDTQYF.

With respect to this clone: No conserved phenylalanine or tryptophan is present at the end of the CDR3, so a read error is the likely explanation. Because the CDR3's place on the DNA is in doubt, the DNA is left out and the CDR3 is given as listed by TCRdb. The chain links TRBV6-1 to TRBJ2-3; the table's TRBD2 call for D was not verified on the DNA. The CDR3 numbers 16 amino acids, ends counted. Germline CDR1 MNHNS, CDR2 SASEGT. The CDR3 loop reads CASSEAIGTSGARTDS.

This clone occurred many times. The chain combines TRBV11-3 with TRBJ2-1; D uncertain. CDR3 length: 13 residues. The germline gives CDR1 SGHNT, CDR2 YENEEA. V was shortened by 1 base and J by 4 bases, with 5 bases between the two germline ends. This CDR3 reads CASSLGLYNEQFF. For the CDR3, the DNA is TGTGCCAGCAGCTTAGGTCTTTACAATGAGCAGTTCTTC.

This clone was recorded at least ten times. The J gene is TRBJ2-1, the V gene TRBV12-3 or TRBV12-4; no definite D call. The CDR3 has 11 residues. The germline V and J ends were trimmed by 6 bases and 8 bases, with 8 bases remaining between them. CDR3 protein: CASRAVHEQFF. The DNA for the CDR3 is TGTGCCAGCAGAGCCGTGCATGAGCAGTTCTTC.

This clone is labeled medium-sized. This chain connects TRBV20-1 to TRBJ2-1; the match to TRBD2 covers 10 bases. CDR3 size: 15 residues. Germline V CDR1 and CDR2: DFQATT, SNEGSKA (reference sequence). V was pared by 3 bases and J by 9 bases, with 11 bases of the junction left unmatched. The CDR3 DNA is TGCAGTGCTAGTAACGTGGCTAGCGGGAGTGCTGAGCAGTTCTTC. Amino acids: CSASNVASGSAEQFF.

V usage is TRBV6-1 and J usage is TRBJ1-6; a possible D gene is TRBD1 (6 bases). With 5 bases removed from V and 9 bases from J, the gap between germline ends came to 14 bases. In germline, CDR1 is MNHNS, CDR2 SASEGT. The CDR3 length is 14 residues. Here the CDR3 DNA reads TGTGCCAGCAGTACTGACAGGCCCGCTTCACCCCTCCACTTT. Amino acid sequence: CASSTDRPASPLHF.

This clone was seen a few times. J is TRBJ1-1 and V is TRBV6-6, with 8 bases identical to TRBD1. The CDR3 is made up of 17 amino acids. The trim removed 3 bases at V and 5 bases at J, leaving 14 bases unmatched. Germline V gene lookup returns CDR1 MNHNY and CDR2 SVGAGI (reference sequence). CDR3 DNA: TGTGCCAGCAGTTATACCTCCGGACAGGGTAAAGGGACTGAAGCTTTCTTT. Translated, it gives CASSYTSGQGKGTEAFF.

Comments on this clone: The junction departs from the called germline gene at one end, perhaps through a read error. The chain is built from TRBV6-5 and TRBJ2-5; D perhaps matches TRBD2 (6 bases). The germline gives CDR1 MNHEY, CDR2 SVGAGI. The CDR3 is 18 amino acids. The CDR3 nucleotides are TGTGCCATCAGTTACCGTGGACTATCGGGGGTGACTGAAGAGACCCAGTACTTC. Residues: CAISYRGLSGVTEETQYF.

Remarks on this clone: This could be a read error, since a much larger clone is one nucleotide away. Within the sample, other DNA sequences also encode this same CDR3. The chain joins TRBV3-1 to TRBJ1-3; D might be TRBD1 (5 bases). V was cut by 4 bases and J by 9 bases, with 19 bases left in between. This CDR3 has 15 amino acids. CDR1 and CDR2 (germline): LGHDT, YNNKEL (reference sequence). The CDR3 loop is CASSRSWDLRSTIYF. The CDR3 DNA follows: TGTGCCAGCAGCCGCTCCTGGGACCTTCGTAGCACCATATATTTT.

This clone was picked up many times. The sample carries other DNA sequences with the same CDR3. CDR3 in DNA: TGTGCCATCAGTGAGTCAAAACAGTGGGACAATGAGCAGTTCTTC. This gives the protein CAISESKQWDNEQFF. The chain uses TRBV10-3 and TRBJ2-1; D remains ambiguous. CDR3 length equals 15 residues. Deletions cut 0 bases from V and 5 bases from J, with 11 bases between. The germline V gene encodes CDR1 ENHRY and CDR2 SYGVKD.

With respect to this clone: The junction departs from germline at one end; a sequencing error may be responsible. The V call is TRBV20-1, the J call TRBJ1-5, with TRBD1 matching 11 bases. Germline CDR1 and CDR2: DFQATT and SNEGSKA (reference sequence). The CDR3 has 13 residues. The DNA for the CDR3 is TGCGGTGCCGAGGGGACAGGGGGTCAGCCCCAGCATTTT. This gives the protein CGAEGTGGQPQHF.

The gene calls are TRBV9 and TRBJ2-1; TRBD2 matches 12 bases. The CDR3 contains 16 residues. With V trimmed by 4 bases and J by 9 bases, 11 bases remained unmatched. CDR1 is SGDLS and CDR2 is YYNGEE in the germline V gene. The CDR3 nucleotides read TGTGCCAGCAGCACCGAGCTAGCGGGAGGGCCCGGTGAGCAGTTCTTC. The encoded protein is CASSTELAGGPGEQFF.

This clone was seen at least ten times. The chain recombines TRBV6-1 with TRBJ1-1, with D possibly TRBD1 on 6 matching bases. CDR3 length equals 13 residues. The V and J ends lost 5 bases and 4 bases respectively, with 11 bases between them. Germline CDR1 reads MNHNS; CDR2 reads SASEGT. CDR3 loop: CASSSQGRTEAFF. In DNA form, the CDR3 reads TGTGCCAGCAGTTCACAGGGCCGCACTGAAGCTTTCTTT.

The table lists this clone with a few counts. This chain connects TRBV30 to TRBJ2-7; D is perhaps TRBD2 (6 bases). V lost 5 bases to trimming and J lost 4 bases, with 6 bases between them. The CDR3 consists of 10 residues. In germline, CDR1 is GTSNPN, CDR2 SVGIG (reference sequence). In nucleotides, the CDR3 is TGTGCCTGGGGGGGGTACGAGCAGTACTTC. Amino acids: CAWGGYEQYF.

This clone has a count of ten or more. This chain joins TRBV5-1 and TRBJ2-3, with D perhaps TRBD1 (5 bases). Trimming left V 5 bases short and J 4 bases short, with 14 bases between. This CDR3 is built from 14 residues. The germline gives CDR1 SGHRS, CDR2 YFSETQ. The CDR3 nucleotides are TGCGCCAGCAGGGACACCATGGGATCAGATACGCAGTATTTT. Encoded protein: CASRDTMGSDTQYF.

The sample holds many counts of this clone. The chain is built from TRBV15 and TRBJ1-2, with D hard to call. The CDR3 totals 12 residues. Germline CDR1 reads LNHNV; CDR2 reads YYDKDF (reference sequence). Between the trimmed V and J ends, which lost 1 base and 2 bases, there was a span of 2 bases. The CDR3 protein is CATSRGNYGYTF. In DNA, the CDR3 is TGTGCCACCAGCAGAGGGAACTATGGCTACACCTTC.

This clone rates as medium-sized. The rearrangement links TRBV7-3 to TRBJ2-3; 7 bases agree with TRBD2. Trimming at V came to 0 bases and at J to 4 bases, leaving 1 base not matched to a gene. Germline V gives CDR1 SGHTA, CDR2 FQGTGA. This CDR3 has 14 residues. The CDR3 sequence: CASSLTGGADTQYF. The CDR3 DNA follows: TGTGCCAGCAGCTTAACGGGGGGGGCAGATACGCAGTATTTT. The variable domain in full, with the rest retrieved from reference TRBV7-3 and TRBJ2-3, is GAGVSQTPSNKVTEKGKYVELRCDPISGHTALYWYRQSLGQGPEFLIYFQGTGAADDSGLPNDRFFAVRPEGSVSTLKIQRTERGDSAVYLCASSLTGGADTQYFGPGTRLTVL.

There are many counts of this clone. The chain links TRBV12-3 or TRBV12-4 to TRBJ2-1, with no clear D. The CDR3 totals 14 residues. The V end lost 7 bases, the J end lost 6 bases, and 16 bases lay between the germline ends. CDR3 nucleotides: TGTGCCAGCAACGCCCGAGGCGGACCCAATGAGCAGTTCTTC. This translates into CASNARGGPNEQFF.

This clone was counted ten times or more. J is TRBJ1-1 and V is TRBV6-1; a weak D match, TRBD1 (5 bases). This CDR3 has 14 amino acids. Trimming took off 1 base at V and 1 base at J, with 7 bases between the two ends. Germline V gives CDR1 MNHNS, CDR2 SASEGT. This CDR3 reads CASSEGDGNTEAFF. CDR3 DNA: TGTGCCAGCAGTGAAGGGGACGGGAACACTGAAGCTTTCTTT.

V usage is TRBV20-1 and J usage is TRBJ2-7; the match to TRBD2 covers 9 bases. The germline V gene encodes CDR1 DFQATT and CDR2 SNEGSKA (reference sequence). Losses at the gene ends were 2 bases for V and 0 bases for J; bases not matched to a gene: 8. This CDR3 spans 16 amino acids. CDR3 protein: CSARPSSGMNSYEQYF. CDR3 bases: TGCAGTGCTAGACCTTCTAGCGGGATGAACTCCTACGAGCAGTACTTC.

This clone has a count of ten or more. The rearrangement joins TRBV20-1 to TRBJ1-5, with 7 bases aligning to TRBD1. The germline V gene has CDR1 DFQATT and CDR2 SNEGSKA (reference sequence). This CDR3 region has 11 residues. V lost 5 bases and J lost 11; bases outside the gene matches: 6. The CDR3 spells CSAGKTGSQHF. Here the CDR3 DNA reads TGCAGTGCTGGTAAGACAGGGTCCCAGCATTTT.

This clone was seen ten or more times. This CDR3 is missing its conserved last phenylalanine or tryptophan, likely due to a read error. No DNA is shown, since the ends of the CDR3 on it are uncertain; the CDR3 is the one TCRdb lists. The rearrangement uses TRBV5-8 and TRBJ2-5; the table's D gene call, TRBD2, was not cross checked with the DNA. The CDR3 extends over 9 residues, inclusive of both ends. Germline V gene data show CDR1 as SGHTS and CDR2 as YDEGEE. Here the CDR3 reads CANPHLTQR.

This clone was counted ten times or more. V is TRBV24-1 and J is TRBJ1-3, with D possibly TRBD1 on 6 matching bases. V shed 12 bases and J shed 0 bases, with 14 bases lying between them. CDR3 length equals 14 residues. Germline CDR1 is KGHDR and CDR2 is SFDVKD. The CDR3 DNA is TGTGCCTCTAACAGGGATGGCTCTGGAAACACCATATATTTT. Protein product: CASNRDGSGNTIYF.

Sample share makes this clone medium-sized. CDR3 region: CASSLVSRQETQYF. The CDR3 region has the DNA TGTGCCAGCAGTTTGGTTTCACGACAAGAGACCCAGTACTTC. The gene calls are TRBV6-1 and TRBJ2-5, with D hard to call. Trimming pared 5 bases from V and 2 bases from J, leaving 12 bases between. The length of the CDR3 is 14 residues. CDR1 MNHNS and CDR2 SASEGT come from the germline V gene.

Of note for this clone: At one boundary the junction diverges from the germline segment, which might be a read error. This CDR3 is also generated by other DNA sequences in the sample. This sequence joins TRBV4-2 and TRBJ1-2; TRBD1 agrees at 8 bases. Germline V gene sequence: CDR1 LGHNA, CDR2 YNFKEQ. The CDR3 extends over 19 amino acids. The CDR3 DNA is TGTGCCAGCAGCCAACCGGTACAGGGGGGCGGAAGGGGAAACTATGGCTACACCTTT. Protein: CASSQPVQGGGRGNYGYTF.